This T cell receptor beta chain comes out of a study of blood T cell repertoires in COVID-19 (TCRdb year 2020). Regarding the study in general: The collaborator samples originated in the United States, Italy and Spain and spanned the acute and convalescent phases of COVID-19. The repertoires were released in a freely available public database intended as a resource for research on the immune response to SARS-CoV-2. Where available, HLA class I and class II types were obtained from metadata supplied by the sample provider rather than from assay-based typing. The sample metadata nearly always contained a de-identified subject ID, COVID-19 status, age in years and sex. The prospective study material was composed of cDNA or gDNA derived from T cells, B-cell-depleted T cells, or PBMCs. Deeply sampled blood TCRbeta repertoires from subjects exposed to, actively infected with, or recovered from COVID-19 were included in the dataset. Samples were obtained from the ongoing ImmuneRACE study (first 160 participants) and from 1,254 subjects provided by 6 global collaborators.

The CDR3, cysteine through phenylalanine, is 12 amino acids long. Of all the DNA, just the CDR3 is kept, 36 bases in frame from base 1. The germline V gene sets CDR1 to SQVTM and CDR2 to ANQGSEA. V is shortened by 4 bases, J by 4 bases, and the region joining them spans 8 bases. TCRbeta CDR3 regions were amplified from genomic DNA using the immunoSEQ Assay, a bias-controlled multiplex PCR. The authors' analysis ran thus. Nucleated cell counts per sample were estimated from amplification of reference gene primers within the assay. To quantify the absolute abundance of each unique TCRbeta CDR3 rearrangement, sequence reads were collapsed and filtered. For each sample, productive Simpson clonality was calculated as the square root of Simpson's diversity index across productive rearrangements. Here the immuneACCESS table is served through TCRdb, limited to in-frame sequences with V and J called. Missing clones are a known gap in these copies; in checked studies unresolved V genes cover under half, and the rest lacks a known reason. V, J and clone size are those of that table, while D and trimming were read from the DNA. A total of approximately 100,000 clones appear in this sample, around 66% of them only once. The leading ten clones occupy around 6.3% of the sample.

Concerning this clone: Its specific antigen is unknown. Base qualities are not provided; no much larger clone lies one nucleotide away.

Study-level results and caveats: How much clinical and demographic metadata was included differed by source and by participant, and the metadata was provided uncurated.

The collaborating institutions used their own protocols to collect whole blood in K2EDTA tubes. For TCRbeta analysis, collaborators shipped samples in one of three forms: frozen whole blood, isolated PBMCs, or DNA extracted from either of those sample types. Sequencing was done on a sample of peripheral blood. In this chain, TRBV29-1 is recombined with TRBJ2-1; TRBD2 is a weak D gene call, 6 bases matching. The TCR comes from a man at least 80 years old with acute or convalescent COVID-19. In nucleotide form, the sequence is TGCAGCGTTGGGAGCGGGTACAATGAGCAGTTCTTC. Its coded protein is CSVGSGYNEQFF.